These 22 T cell receptor beta chains share one sample of origin, sequenced in a study of spatial heterogeneity in lung cancer. Study-level points and caveats: One measure, the expanded intratumoral alpha and beta TCR count, tracked tumor mutation counts.

Time point reported: sample taken at primary tumor resection. One entry per CDR3 protein, called by TCRdb with MiXCR from the 5' RACE reads. Found here are over 25,000 distinct CDR3 sequences, 7% to 7.5% of them singletons; the top ten hold around 25%. The antigens for these receptors are not known. Material: lung tumor tissue, obtained at surgery. Every receptor here comes from a male donor with early-stage non-small cell lung cancer.

There are many counts of this clonotype. The chain combines TRBV28 with TRBJ1-4; no definite D call. The length of the CDR3 is 15 residues. The V gene lost 4 bases and the J gene lost 5 bases, with 14 bases spanning the gap. Germline V gives CDR1 MDHEN, CDR2 SYDVKM. CDR3: CASSSGAEGNEKLFF. The CDR3, as DNA: TGTGCCAGCAGTTCGGGAGCTGAGGGAAATGAAAAACTGTTTTTT.

A note on this clonotype: Given a much more abundant clone one base away, this may be a read error. Here the CDR3 omits its conserved ending phenylalanine or tryptophan, so a read error is the likely source. The chain has TRBV18 and TRBJ2-1; D gene ambiguous. CDR3 length: 15 residues. With 2 bases removed from V and 1 base from J, the gap between germline ends came to 9 bases. Germline-derived CDR1 and CDR2 are KGHSH and LQKENI. CDR3 sequence: CASSPWQESYNEQFL. Here the CDR3 DNA reads TGTGCCAGCTCACCATGGCAGGAGTCCTACAATGAGCAGTTCCTC.

Many counts were recorded for this clonotype. The gene calls are TRBV27 and TRBJ1-6; the match to TRBD1 covers 7 bases. The CDR3 sequence is 14 residues long. V was clipped by 0 bases and J by 7 bases; unmatched bases: 0. Per germline, CDR1 MNHEY and CDR2 SMNVEV (reference sequence). In nucleotides, the CDR3 is TGTGCCAGCAGTTTATCCAGGGGGAATTCACCCCTCCACTTT. Protein product: CASSLSRGNSPLHF.

This clonotype was detected only once. The gene calls are TRBV7-2 and TRBJ2-1, with TRBD2 matching 12 bases. The CDR3 contains 15 residues. The trim removed 6 bases at V and 5 bases at J, leaving 5 bases unmatched. CDR1 and CDR2 from the germline V gene are SGHTA and FQGNSA. CDR3 region: CASRPTSGGHNEQFF. CDR3 coding DNA: TGTGCCAGCAGGCCGACTAGCGGGGGCCACAATGAGCAGTTCTTC. The full variable domain, rest sourced from reference TRBV7-2 and TRBJ2-1, is GAGVSQSPSNKVTEKGKDVELRCDPISGHTALYWYRQSLGQGLEFLIYFQGNSAPDKSGLPSDRFSAERTGGSVSTLTIQRTQQEDSAVYLCASRPTSGGHNEQFFGPGTRLTVL.

This clonotype showed up many times. The CDR3 DNA reads as TGTGCCAGCAGTAAGACGGACTTTAGCAATCAGCCCCAGCATTTT. It encodes CASSKTDFSNQPQHF. The rearrangement uses TRBV28 and TRBJ1-5; D gene uncertain. V was shortened by 5 bases and J by 0 bases, with 11 bases between the two germline ends. The CDR3 consists of 15 residues. The germline V gene encodes CDR1 MDHEN and CDR2 SYDVKM.

This clonotype was seen a few times. The chain is built from TRBV5-1 and TRBJ1-1; D gene unclear. Germline CDR1 is SGHRS and CDR2 is YFSETQ. CDR3 size: 14 residues. V lost 6 bases to trimming and J lost 3 bases, with 15 bases between them. The CDR3 loop reads CASTPGNGYTEAFF. In DNA form, the CDR3 reads TGCGCCAGCACCCCGGGGAACGGATACACTGAAGCTTTCTTT.

This clonotype was observed at least ten times. The rearrangement uses TRBV4-1 and TRBJ2-2, with D tentatively TRBD1 or TRBD2 (5 bases each). From germline, CDR1 is MGHRA and CDR2 YSYEKL. The CDR3 has 14 amino acids. Trimming took 1 base from V and 6 from J, leaving 9 bases between them. The CDR3 here is CASSQGRGAGELFF. As DNA, the CDR3 is TGCGCCAGCAGCCAAGGGAGAGGGGCCGGGGAGCTGTTTTTT.

The chain joins TRBV4-2 to TRBJ2-3; D possibly corresponds to TRBD1 (5 bases). Between the trimmed V and J ends, which lost 0 bases and 4 bases, there was a span of 14 bases. This CDR3 is built from 16 residues. The V gene's germline CDR1 is LGHNA and CDR2 YNFKEQ. CDR3 in amino acids: CASSQDPKEGADTQYF. CDR3 sequence (DNA): TGTGCCAGCAGCCAAGATCCCAAGGAAGGGGCAGATACGCAGTATTTT.

The chain couples TRBV30 to TRBJ1-2; D gene unclear. This CDR3 has 13 residues. The germline V gene encodes CDR1 GTSNPN and CDR2 SVGIG (reference sequence). V was shortened by 2 bases and J by 5 bases, with 12 bases between the two germline ends. The CDR3 region has the DNA TGTGCCTGGAGTCGGGAAGGTCTATATGGCTACACCTTC. It is translated as CAWSREGLYGYTF.

This clonotype was detected a few times. The V call is TRBV6-2 or TRBV6-3, the J call TRBJ1-5; possible D gene TRBD1, 5 bases. Germline lookup yields CDR1 MNHEY and CDR2 SVGEGT. The CDR3 covers 15 residues. Trimming removed 5 bases at V and 6 bases at J, with 17 bases between. CDR3 sequence reads: CASSTGTSSSQPQHF. DNA for the CDR3: TGTGCCAGCAGTACCGGGACCTCCTCGAGTCAGCCCCAGCATTTT.

On this clonotype: At one of its ends the junction is not consistent with the germline gene, which may arise from a read error. The rearrangement links TRBV6-5 to TRBJ2-5; tentative D call: TRBD1 (5 bases). This CDR3 is built from 14 residues. Germline V gene sequence: CDR1 MNHEY, CDR2 SVGAGI. CDR3 in DNA: TGTACCAGCACCGACAGATCGGTTCAAGAGACCCAGTACTTC. This sequence encodes CTSTDRSVQETQYF.

The J gene is TRBJ2-7, the V gene TRBV20-1; 8 bases line up with TRBD2. Unmatched junction bases numbered 3, after V lost 1 base and J lost 1 base. The CDR3 has 14 residues. The germline CDR1 and CDR2 sequences are DFQATT and SNEGSKA (reference sequence). The CDR3 DNA sequence: TGCAGTGCTAGAGCGGGGGGGGCATCCTACGAGCAGTACTTC. Protein sequence: CSARAGGASYEQYF.

There are a few counts of this clonotype. V usage is TRBV6-1 and J usage is TRBJ2-7, with TRBD1 matching over 7 bases. V trimming: 1 base; J trimming: 6 bases; junction bases outside the gene matches: 9. The CDR3 is made up of 15 amino acids. Germline lookup yields CDR1 MNHNS and CDR2 SASEGT. The CDR3 DNA sequence: TGTGCCAGCAGTGAAGTCCGAACAGGGACAGCCGAGCAGTACTTC. Its translation is CASSEVRTGTAEQYF.

This clonotype was seen repeatedly, ten times or more. This chain links TRBV4-2 with TRBJ2-5, with D perhaps being TRBD1 or TRBD2 (7 bases each). Trimming removed 1 base from V and 4 bases from J, with 13 bases in between. The CDR3 spans 15 residues. Looked up from germline, CDR1 is LGHNA and CDR2 is YNFKEQ. DNA of the CDR3: TGTGCCAGCAGCCAAGCCGGGGAGGGGGCAGAGACCCAGTACTTC. The encoded protein is CASSQAGEGAETQYF.

The V gene is TRBV5-1, the J gene TRBJ2-7, with TRBD2 matching over 10 bases. After removal of 4 bases from V and 2 bases from J, the junction contained 6 bases not matched to a gene. There are 15 residues in the CDR3. Germline CDR1 SGHRS, CDR2 YFSETQ. CDR3 protein: CASSHGLAVPYEQYF. The CDR3 DNA reads as TGCGCCAGCAGCCACGGACTAGCGGTACCCTACGAGCAGTACTTC. The whole variable domain, remainder taken from reference TRBV5-1 and TRBJ2-7, is KAGVTQTPRYLIKTRGQQVTLSCSPISGHRSVSWYQQTPGQGLQFLFEYFSETQRNKGNFPGRFSGRQFSNSRSEMNVSTLELGDSALYLCASSHGLAVPYEQYFGPGTRLTVT.

This clonotype has ten or more counts. The chain uses TRBV5-1 and TRBJ2-7, with TRBD1 matching over 10 bases. Germline lookup yields CDR1 SGHRS and CDR2 YFSETQ. V shed 3 bases, J shed 5 bases, and the junction held 2 bases outside the gene matches. The CDR3 runs 13 residues. CDR3 sequence reads: CASSSGTGDEQYF. CDR3 nucleotide sequence: TGCGCCAGCAGCTCCGGGACAGGGGACGAGCAGTACTTC.

This clonotype was recorded many times. The rearrangement links TRBV9 to TRBJ1-2, with unresolved D. The CDR3 covers 15 residues. V was trimmed by 4 bases and J by 4 bases, leaving 17 bases between them. Germline loops: CDR1 SGDLS, CDR2 YYNGEE. The CDR3 reads CASSPREAVIYGYTF. CDR3 bases: TGTGCCAGCAGCCCACGAGAAGCGGTGATCTATGGCTACACCTTC.

This clonotype was recorded a few times. The V and J genes are TRBV7-2 and TRBJ2-1; 7 positions match TRBD2. V shed 6 bases, J shed 0 bases, and the junction held 11 bases outside the gene matches. The CDR3 is 17 amino acids. Germline CDR1 and CDR2: SGHTA and FQGNSA. The DNA of the CDR3 is TGTGCCAGCAGGCCCACGGGACTATCAAACTCCTACAATGAGCAGTTCTTC. It translates to CASRPTGLSNSYNEQFF.

This clonotype was recorded many times. This chain uses TRBV5-1 with TRBJ2-7; 9 positions agree with TRBD2. The CDR3 has 15 residues. Germline lookup yields CDR1 SGHRS and CDR2 YFSETQ. After removal of 4 bases from V and 2 bases from J, the junction contained 7 bases not matched to a gene. The CDR3 loop is CASSAGGDRAYEQYF. For the CDR3, the DNA is TGCGCCAGCAGCGCGGGAGGGGACAGAGCCTACGAGCAGTACTTC.

The V call is TRBV5-6, the J call TRBJ2-3; no clear D gene. V gave up 6 bases and J gave up 0 bases, with 11 bases separating them. Looked up from germline, CDR1 is SGHDT and CDR2 is YYEEEE. The CDR3 is 14 residues long. The CDR3 coding sequence is TGTGCCAGCAAGGAGCGACCTAGCACAGATACGCAGTATTTT. Translation: CASKERPSTDTQYF. Looking up the rest from reference TRBV5-6 and TRBJ2-3 gives the full variable domain: DAGVTQSPTHLIKTRGQQVTLRCSPKSGHDTVSWYQQALGQGPQFIFQYYEEEERQRGNFPDRFSGHQFPNYSSELNVNALLLGDSALYLCASKERPSTDTQYFGPGTRLTVL.

This chain uses TRBV10-3 with TRBJ1-3; D gene uncertain. The CDR3 totals 12 residues. Germline V gene data show CDR1 as ENHRY and CDR2 as SYGVKD. V was pared by 7 bases and J by 3 bases, with 7 bases between. In DNA, the CDR3 is TGTGCCATCACGAACAGTGGAAACACCATATATTTT. It translates to CAITNSGNTIYF.

This clonotype was seen ten or more times. The chain combines TRBV7-2 with TRBJ2-3; D remains ambiguous. Trimming removed 1 base from V and 5 bases from J, with 10 bases in between. The germline gives CDR1 SGHTA, CDR2 FQGNSA. The CDR3 sequence is 14 residues long. CDR3 sequence: CASSLGIGRDTQYF. CDR3 nucleotide sequence: TGTGCCAGCAGCTTAGGAATTGGTAGAGATACGCAGTATTTT.